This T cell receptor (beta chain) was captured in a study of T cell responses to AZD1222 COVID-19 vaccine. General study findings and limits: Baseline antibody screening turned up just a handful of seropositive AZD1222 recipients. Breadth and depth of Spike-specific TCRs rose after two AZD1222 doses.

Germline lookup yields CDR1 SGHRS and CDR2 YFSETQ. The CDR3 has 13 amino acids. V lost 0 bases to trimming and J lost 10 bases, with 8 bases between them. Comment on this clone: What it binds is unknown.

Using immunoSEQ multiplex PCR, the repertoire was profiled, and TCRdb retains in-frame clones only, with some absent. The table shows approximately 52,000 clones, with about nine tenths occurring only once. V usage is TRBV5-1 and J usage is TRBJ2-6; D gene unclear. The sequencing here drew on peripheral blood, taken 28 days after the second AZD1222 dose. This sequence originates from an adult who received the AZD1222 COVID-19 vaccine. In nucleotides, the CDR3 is TGCGCCAGCAGCTTGGGGGCGGCGAACGTCCTGACTTTC. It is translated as CASSLGAANVLTF.